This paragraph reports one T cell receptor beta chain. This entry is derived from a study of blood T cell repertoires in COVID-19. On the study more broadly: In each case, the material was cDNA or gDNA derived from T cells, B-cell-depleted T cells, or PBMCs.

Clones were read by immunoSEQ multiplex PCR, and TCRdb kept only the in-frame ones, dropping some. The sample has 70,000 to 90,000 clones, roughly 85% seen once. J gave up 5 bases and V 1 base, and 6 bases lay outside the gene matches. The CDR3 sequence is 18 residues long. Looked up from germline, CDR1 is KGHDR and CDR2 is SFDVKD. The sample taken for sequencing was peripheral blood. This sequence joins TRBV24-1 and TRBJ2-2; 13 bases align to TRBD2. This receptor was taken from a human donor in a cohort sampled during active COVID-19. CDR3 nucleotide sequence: TGTGCCACCAGTGATTTAAAGACTAGCGGGGGGCAAACCGGGGAGCTGTTTTTT. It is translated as CATSDLKTSGGQTGELFF.